Reported below is one TCR beta chain. This sample is drawn from a study of blood T cell repertoires in COVID-19. Under the authors' procedure: Nucleated cell counts were estimated from reference gene primer amplification. Data came from immunoSEQ multiplex PCR; TCRdb stores just in-frame clones and leaves some out. The V and J calls and clone size come from that table; D and trimming were worked out from the DNA. The sample includes roughly 83,000 clones, around 87% of them seen just once. Looked up from germline, CDR1 is SNHLY and CDR2 is FYNNEI. This CDR3 comprises 14 residues. The trim removed 7 bases at V and 7 bases at J, leaving 8 bases unmatched.

This sequence joins TRBV2 and TRBJ2-1, with 9 bases aligning to TRBD2. The clonotype originates from an elderly man with active or convalescent COVID-19. The sample was peripheral blood. CDR3 sequence: CASNLLAGRNEQFF. CDR3 in DNA: TGTGCCAGCAATCTTCTAGCGGGGCGAAATGAGCAGTTCTTC.